This T cell receptor beta chain was profiled in a study of T cells in Graves' hyperthyroidism and ophthalmopathy. RNA transcripts were the template for amplifying TCR beta CDR3 regions. The TCR CDR3 first-round RT-PCR relied on the HTBI primer set. TCRdb processed the multiplex PCR reads anew with MiXCR; each CDR3 protein has one entry. The table includes roughly 700,000 distinct CDR3 sequences, approximately 14% detected once. This clonotype was seen at least ten times. J lost 6 bases, V lost 3 bases, and 6 bases had no gene match. Germline CDR1 and CDR2: KGHSH and LQKENI. This CDR3 is built from 14 residues.

This clonotype was obtained from a woman aged 18-29 years with Graves' hyperthyroidism. The chain has TRBV18 and TRBJ1-2; 8 positions match TRBD1. Input material: blood. The CDR3 reads CASSPSGGADGYTF. The CDR3 DNA reads as TGTGCCAGCTCACCCTCAGGGGGCGCGGATGGCTACACCTTC.